Listed here are 27 T cell receptor beta chains from one sample, sequenced in a study of T cell responses to AZD1222 COVID-19 vaccine (dated by TCRdb to the early 2020s). Taken with the paper, the label for time point translates to: baseline before first vaccination. Libraries were constructed by the immunoSEQ multiplex PCR assay. Entries here come from immuneACCESS through TCRdb and include only in-frame sequences with V and J called. Some clones fail to appear in such tables; in the studies checked, an unresolved V gene covers under half of the shortfall, and the cause of the remainder is unknown. The sample table holds fewer than 75,000 clones, of which over 75% were seen once. The ten largest clonotypes hold approximately 19% of the sample. This material consisted of peripheral blood, taken on day 0 of AZD1222 vaccination. These receptors all come from an adult in good health.

The chain combines TRBV30 with TRBJ2-5; unclear D gene. The CDR3 loop spans 12 amino acids. Looked up from germline, CDR1 is GTSNPN and CDR2 is SVGIG (reference sequence). V dropped 2 bases and J dropped 4 bases, with 8 bases sitting between them. Written as DNA, the CDR3 is TGTGCCTGGAGTAAACGGGCAGAGACCCAGTACTTC. It is translated as CAWSKRAETQYF.

The V and J genes are TRBV5-4 and TRBJ2-1, with 8 bases matching TRBD1. The junction had 8 bases not matched to a gene; V was cut back by 3 bases and J by 3 bases. CDR1 and CDR2 from the germline V gene are SGHNT and YYREEE (reference sequence). This CDR3 contains 16 residues. CDR3 DNA: TGTGCCAGCAGCTCGCCTGGAGGACAGGGCTACAATGAGCAGTTCTTC. It codes for CASSSPGGQGYNEQFF.

The chain couples TRBV19 to TRBJ2-1; TRBD2 is a possible D gene (6 bases). V lost 6 bases, J lost 7 bases, and 13 bases lay in between. The germline CDR1 and CDR2 sequences are LNHDA and SQIVND (reference sequence). The CDR3 runs 13 residues. Here the CDR3 reads CASSPGGGNEQFF. CDR3 sequence (DNA): TGTGCCAGTAGCCCAGGAGGAGGGAATGAGCAGTTCTTC.

This clone was counted only a few times. The chain links TRBV3-1 (or the pseudogene TRBV3-2) to TRBJ1-2, with 7 bases that match TRBD1. The V segment lost 2 bases and the J segment 6 bases; nucleotides outside the gene matches: 3. Germline V gene sequence: CDR1 LGHDT, CDR2 YNNKEL (reference sequence). The CDR3 extends over 13 amino acids. CDR3 protein: CASSQIQGDGYTF. CDR3 in DNA: TGTGCCAGCAGCCAAATCCAGGGGGATGGCTACACCTTC.

The chain employs TRBV6-6 and TRBJ1-1; 9 bases agree with TRBD1. The CDR3 is made up of 13 amino acids. CDR1 MNHNY and CDR2 SVGAGI come from the germline V gene (reference sequence). The V gene end was trimmed by 10 bases and the J gene end by 5 bases; junction bases not matched to a gene: 8. In DNA, the CDR3 is TGTGCCATCCAAGGACAGGGGTGGACTGAAGCTTTCTTT. Translated, it gives CAIQGQGWTEAFF.

This chain uses TRBV7-3 with TRBJ2-7, with D unclear. V lost 3 bases to trimming and J lost 7 bases, with 10 bases between them. The CDR3 covers 12 residues. CDR1 is SGHTA, CDR2 FQGTGA, per germline. The CDR3 DNA is TGTGCCAGCAGCTTGCCCCTCGGGGAGCAGTACTTC. As protein: CASSLPLGEQYF.

The CDR3 region has the DNA TGTGCCAGCAGCACTACCGGGACTAGCTTTACTCCCAATGAGCAGTTCTTC. It encodes CASSTTGTSFTPNEQFF. The genes are TRBV7-3 and TRBJ2-1, with 9 positions matching TRBD2. The CDR3 is 17 amino acids. Per the germline V gene, CDR1 is SGHTA and CDR2 is FQGTGA. Trimming cost V 5 bases and J 6 bases; bases outside gene matches: 14.

The rearrangement links TRBV4-1 to TRBJ2-3, with 8 bases identical to TRBD2. Germline trimming cut 4 bases from V and 0 bases from J; bases unmatched to any gene: 15. Germline CDR1 MGHRA, CDR2 YSYEKL. The CDR3 contains 19 residues. CDR3 loop: CASSPLGLAGGKSTDTQYF. CDR3 nucleotides: TGCGCCAGCAGCCCCCTGGGTCTAGCGGGTGGGAAAAGCACAGATACGCAGTATTTT.

This clone was seen a handful of times. The rearrangement uses TRBV9 and TRBJ1-1, with D unresolved. The ends were cut back, 0 bases at V and 6 bases at J, with 12 bases in the middle. The CDR3 runs 14 residues. Germline values: CDR1 SGDLS, CDR2 YYNGEE. CDR3 residues: CASSVGTPTAEAFF. DNA for the CDR3: TGTGCCAGCAGCGTAGGGACTCCGACCGCTGAAGCTTTCTTT. The full variable domain, completed using reference TRBV9 and TRBJ1-1, is DSGVTQTPKHLITATGQRVTLRCSPRSGDLSVYWYQQSLDQGLQFLIQYYNGEERAKGNILERFSAQQFPDLHSELNLSSLELGDSALYFCASSVGTPTAEAFFGQGTRLTVV.

This chain links TRBV5-1 with TRBJ1-2, with TRBD1 as a possible D gene (5 bases). Per the germline V gene, CDR1 is SGHRS and CDR2 is YFSETQ. V was cut by 0 bases and J by 5 bases, with 17 bases left in between. The CDR3 loop spans 16 amino acids. Here the CDR3 reads CASSLDIGTDRYGYTF. The CDR3 coding sequence is TGCGCCAGCAGCTTGGATATAGGGACCGATCGTTATGGCTACACCTTC.

The chain recombines TRBV5-1 with TRBJ2-3; D is perhaps TRBD1 or TRBD2 (5 bases each). Germline lookup yields CDR1 SGHRS and CDR2 YFSETQ. CDR3 size: 14 residues. V dropped 4 bases and J dropped 4 bases, with 13 bases sitting between them. The CDR3 DNA reads as TGCGCCAGCAGCCCCGGGGTAGGGGCAGATACGCAGTATTTT. Protein sequence: CASSPGVGADTQYF.

The CDR3 coding sequence is TGTGCCAGCAGTTTATCGGCTAGGTCACAAGAGACCCAGTACTTC. This codes for CASSLSARSQETQYF. The chain joins TRBV28 to TRBJ2-5, with D hard to call. The CDR3 sequence is 15 residues long. Germline assignment: CDR1 MDHEN and CDR2 SYDVKM. Between the trimmed V and J ends, which lost 1 base and 2 bases, there was a span of 11 bases.

The genes are TRBV15 and TRBJ1-1; D gene uncertain. The ends were cut back, 0 bases at V and 10 bases at J, with 15 bases in the middle. The germline gives CDR1 LNHNV, CDR2 YYDKDF (reference sequence). This CDR3 is 14 amino acids long. The CDR3 DNA is TGTGCCACCAGCAGAGAAGGACTCCAAAGGGTAGCTTTCTTT. It yields the protein CATSREGLQRVAFF. The full variable domain, its missing parts supplied by reference TRBV15 and TRBJ1-1, is DAMVIQNPRYQVTQFGKPVTLSCSQTLNHNVMYWYQQKSSQAPKLLFHYYDKDFNNEADTPDNFQSRRPNTSFCFLDIRSPGLGDTAMYLCATSREGLQRVAFFGQGTRLTVV.

This clone was counted once. The chain employs TRBV19 and TRBJ1-2; 10 bases match TRBD1. V shed 6 bases and J 6 bases; nucleotides not matched to a gene: 4. The length of the CDR3 is 13 residues. Germline values: CDR1 LNHDA, CDR2 SQIVND (reference sequence). The CDR3 DNA sequence: TGTGCCAGTAGCAGGGGGACAGGGGATGGCTACACCTTC. Translated: CASSRGTGDGYTF.

This chain connects TRBV30 to TRBJ2-3; D gene ambiguous. Between the trimmed V and J ends, which lost 0 bases and 2 bases, there was a span of 6 bases. In germline, CDR1 is GTSNPN, CDR2 SVGIG (reference sequence). There are 13 residues in the CDR3. The CDR3: CAWSVRNTDTQYF. As DNA, the CDR3 is TGTGCCTGGAGTGTAAGGAACACAGATACGCAGTATTTT.

The V gene is TRBV10-3, the J gene TRBJ1-2, with unresolved D. The CDR3 spans 13 residues. V lost 10 bases to trimming and J lost 0 bases, with 12 bases between them. In germline, CDR1 is ENHRY, CDR2 SYGVKD. The CDR3 region is CASGQRANYGYTF. DNA for the CDR3: TGTGCCAGCGGTCAGAGGGCTAACTATGGCTACACCTTC.

The V call is TRBV12-3 or TRBV12-4, the J call TRBJ2-2; D possibly corresponds to TRBD2 (6 bases). The CDR3 consists of 12 residues. The V end lost 7 bases, the J end lost 7 bases, and 10 bases lay between the germline ends. The CDR3 region is CASTPGVGELFF. The CDR3 DNA follows: TGTGCCAGCACCCCGGGGGTCGGGGAGCTGTTTTTT.

The rearrangement joins TRBV25-1 to TRBJ1-6; D call uncertain. Looked up from germline, CDR1 is MGHDK and CDR2 is SYGVNS. V lost 3 bases to trimming and J lost 7 bases, with 10 bases between them. The CDR3 spans 14 residues. The CDR3 coding sequence is TGTGCCAGCAGTGATAGGCTCCGGAATTCACCCCTCCACTTT. Protein sequence: CASSDRLRNSPLHF. Variable domain in full (rest from reference TRBV25-1 and TRBJ1-6): EADIYQTPRYLVIGTGKKITLECSQTMGHDKMYWYQQDPGMELHLIHYSYGVNSTEKGDLSSESTVSRIRTEHFPLTLESARPSHTSQYLCASSDRLRNSPLHFGNGTRLTVT.

This rearrangement joins TRBV9 to TRBJ2-7; perhaps D is TRBD1 or TRBD2 (5 bases each). Deletions cut 3 bases from V and 5 bases from J, with 12 bases between. The length of the CDR3 is 13 residues. Per germline, CDR1 SGDLS and CDR2 YYNGEE. CDR3 DNA: TGTGCCAGCAGCGCCGGGACCCAGAACGAGCAGTACTTC. It encodes CASSAGTQNEQYF.

The chain is built from TRBV6-5 and TRBJ2-7, with D possibly being TRBD2 (5 bases). This CDR3 spans 15 amino acids. Germline V gene lookup returns CDR1 MNHEY and CDR2 SVGAGI. V gave up 0 bases and J gave up 3 bases, with 12 bases separating them. The CDR3 loop is CASSYSSPGNYEQYF. CDR3 coding DNA: TGTGCCAGCAGTTACTCAAGTCCGGGGAACTACGAGCAGTACTTC.

CDR3 loop: CASSQVSGGGYTF. Written as DNA, the CDR3 is TGTGCCAGCAGCCAAGTTTCAGGCGGAGGCTACACCTTC. This chain links TRBV3-1 (or the pseudogene TRBV3-2) with TRBJ1-2; D remains ambiguous. V lost 1 base to trimming and J lost 8 bases, with 11 bases between them. The germline CDR1 and CDR2 sequences are LGHDT and YNNKEL (reference sequence). The CDR3 sequence is 13 residues long.

V is TRBV7-9 and J is TRBJ1-3; D might be TRBD1 (5 bases). CDR1 is SEHNR, CDR2 FQNEAQ, per germline (reference sequence). The V end lost 2 bases, the J end lost 4 bases, and 9 bases lay between the germline ends. CDR3 length equals 14 residues. CDR3: CASSLKGNGNTIYF. The DNA for the CDR3 is TGTGCCAGCAGCTTAAAGGGGAACGGAAACACCATATATTTT.

This clone occurred once. This sequence joins TRBV7-8 and TRBJ1-5, with 9 bases that match TRBD1. V lost 0 bases, J lost 7 bases, and 4 bases stayed unmatched. The CDR3 consists of 15 residues. Germline lookup yields CDR1 SGHVS and CDR2 FQNEAQ. The CDR3 protein is CASSLAGTGSQPQHF. CDR3 in DNA: TGTGCCAGCAGCTTAGCGGGGACAGGGAGCCAGCCCCAGCATTTT.

The rearrangement uses TRBV14 and TRBJ1-6; D remains ambiguous. The CDR3 loop spans 15 amino acids. Trimming removed 0 bases from V and 10 bases from J, with 13 bases in between. Per the germline V gene, CDR1 is SGHDN and CDR2 is FVKESK. Written as DNA, the CDR3 is TGTGCCAGCAGCCAAGACAGGACGGGGAGGTCACCCCTCCACTTT. Amino acid sequence: CASSQDRTGRSPLHF.

The V call is TRBV6-6, the J call TRBJ1-2; 7 nucleotides agree with TRBD1. Trimming at V came to 7 bases and at J to 7 bases, leaving 6 bases not matched to a gene. The V gene's germline CDR1 is MNHNY and CDR2 SVGAGI (reference sequence). This CDR3 is built from 12 residues. For the CDR3, the DNA is TGTGCCAGCATCGGGACAGACAGTGGCTACACCTTC. It encodes CASIGTDSGYTF.

This clone was seen just once. The chain combines TRBV2 with TRBJ1-5, with no clear D. CDR1 is SNHLY and CDR2 is FYNNEI in the germline V gene. The length of the CDR3 is 15 residues. Trimming pared 4 bases from V and 1 base from J, leaving 11 bases between. The CDR3 reads CASSVGSGSNQPQHF. The CDR3, as DNA: TGTGCCAGCAGTGTAGGGTCCGGGAGCAATCAGCCCCAGCATTTT.

V is TRBV14 and J is TRBJ1-1, with D unresolved. The CDR3 is 13 residues long. Trimming pared 3 bases from V and 5 bases from J, leaving 10 bases between. The germline V gene has CDR1 SGHDN and CDR2 FVKESK. CDR3 loop: CASSQFGVTEAFF. The DNA for the CDR3 is TGTGCCAGCAGCCAGTTTGGGGTAACTGAAGCTTTCTTT.